Below are 3 T cell receptor beta chains sequenced from a single sample in a study of T cell repertoires in cytomegalovirus infection. TCRdb re-called the reads through MiXCR, storing one row per CDR3 protein. The data contain roughly 100,000 distinct CDR3 sequences, roughly 39% of them singletons. Their specific antigens are unknown. The source was CD8+ T cells from cultured PBMCs, collected from culture after CMV antigen stimulation. The receptors derive from a human donor in good health (CMV status not recorded). Some clones in this sample may be carry-over from other donors' samples.

This chain connects TRBV12-3 or TRBV12-4 to TRBJ1-5; the match to TRBD1 covers 11 bases. The CDR3 has 15 amino acids. The V segment lost 6 bases and the J segment 7 bases; nucleotides outside the gene matches: 8. The CDR3 here is CASSLGTGGEQPQHF. As DNA, the CDR3 is TGTGCCAGCAGCCTTGGGACAGGGGGTGAACAGCCCCAGCATTTT.

The CDR3 DNA is TGTGCCAGCAGCTTAATATTAGCGGGGGGGCCCGATACGCAGTATTTT. As protein: CASSLILAGGPDTQYF. The genes are TRBV7-3 and TRBJ2-3, with 11 bases matching TRBD2. V lost 1 base, J lost 6 bases, and 6 bases stayed unmatched. Per germline, CDR1 SGHTA and CDR2 FQGTGA. The CDR3 runs 16 residues.

This clonotype occurred a few times. The chain couples TRBV7-9 to TRBJ1-2; 10 bases fit TRBD1. Germline lookup yields CDR1 SEHNR and CDR2 FQNEAQ (reference sequence). The CDR3 totals 14 residues. Trimming removed 3 bases from V and 2 bases from J; junction bases left unmatched: 0. The CDR3 is CASSLGQGNYGYTF. The CDR3 bases are TGTGCCAGCAGCTTGGGACAGGGGAACTATGGCTACACCTTC.